This is a list of T cell receptor beta chains from one sample in a study of T cell changes during pregnancy in multiple sclerosis. Sequencing used immunoSEQ multiplex PCR; TCRdb keeps in-frame clones, though not all of them. The sample holds roughly 69,000 clones, just over 90% seen once. This sample comprised peripheral blood, obtained in the second trimester of pregnancy. These receptors were taken from a female donor with multiple sclerosis, enrolled in a pregnancy study. Each CDR3 is given with its conserved first and last residue. The D gene is left open where the match is weak. Some rows mark clone size as missing; the rest say once, few, many or name a class of expanded clone.

CDR3aa: CASSVAAGRAYEQYF
CDR3nt: TGTGCCAGCAGCGTAGCTGCGGGTCGGGCCTACGAGCAGTACTTC
d_gene: -
abundance: -
len: 15
v_gene: TRBV9
j_gene: TRBJ2-7

CDR3aa: CASSLSPLNTIYF
CDR3nt: TGTGCCAGCAGTTTATCCCCTTTGAACACCATATATTTT
d_gene: -
abundance: -
len: 13
v_gene: TRBV27
j_gene: TRBJ1-3

CDR3aa: CASSIDWVGQPQHF
CDR3nt: TGTGCCAGTAGTATTGACTGGGTTGGTCAGCCCCAGCATTTT
d_gene: -
abundance: -
len: 14
v_gene: TRBV19
j_gene: TRBJ1-5

CDR3aa: CASSLSGAMDEQYF
CDR3nt: TGTGCCAGCAGCTTGTCGGGAGCAATGGACGAGCAGTACTTC
d_gene: -
abundance: -
len: 14
v_gene: TRBV7-8
j_gene: TRBJ2-7

CDR3aa: CASSYARDPNTEAFF
CDR3nt: TGTGCCAGCAGTTACGCGAGGGATCCGAACACTGAAGCTTTCTTT
d_gene: -
abundance: -
len: 15
v_gene: TRBV6-5
j_gene: TRBJ1-1

CDR3aa: CASSLTGPGNTIYF
CDR3nt: TGTGCCAGCAGTTTGACAGGGCCTGGAAACACCATATATTTT
d_gene: TRBD1
abundance: -
len: 14
v_gene: TRBV6-6
j_gene: TRBJ1-3

CDR3aa: CASSSTGTLSYNEQFF
CDR3nt: TGTGCCAGCAGCTCCACCGGGACACTCTCCTACAATGAGCAGTTCTTC
d_gene: -
abundance: -
len: 16
v_gene: TRBV11-2
j_gene: TRBJ2-1

CDR3aa: CASSTGQGKSAGNEKLFF
CDR3nt: TGTGCCAGCTCAACGGGACAGGGGAAAAGCGCGGGTAATGAAAAACTGTTTTTT
d_gene: TRBD1
abundance: -
len: 18
v_gene: TRBV18
j_gene: TRBJ1-4

CDR3aa: CASSPGMNTEAFF
CDR3nt: TGTGCCAGCAGTCCGGGAATGAACACTGAAGCTTTCTTT
d_gene: -
abundance: -
len: 13
v_gene: TRBV2
j_gene: TRBJ1-1

CDR3aa: CAWSEASTYNEQFF
CDR3nt: TGTGCCTGGAGCGAAGCCTCCACTTACAATGAGCAGTTCTTC
d_gene: -
abundance: -
len: 14
v_gene: TRBV30
j_gene: TRBJ2-1

CDR3aa: CASSSYMEVETQYF
CDR3nt: TGTGCCAGCAGCTCTTACATGGAGGTGGAGACCCAGTACTTC
d_gene: -
abundance: few
len: 14
v_gene: TRBV7-2
j_gene: TRBJ2-5

CDR3aa: CAWSQGTGHQETQYF
CDR3nt: TGTGCCTGGAGCCAGGGGACAGGGCACCAAGAGACCCAGTACTTC
d_gene: TRBD1
abundance: -
len: 15
v_gene: TRBV30
j_gene: TRBJ2-5

CDR3aa: CASTLGSSGEQFF
CDR3nt: TGTGCCAGTACCCTGGGGAGTTCAGGTGAGCAGTTCTTC
d_gene: -
abundance: -
len: 13
v_gene: TRBV19
j_gene: TRBJ2-1

CDR3aa: CASSLVFTSGLAKEQFF
CDR3nt: TGTGCCAGCAGCTTAGTTTTCACTAGCGGGTTGGCGAAGGAGCAGTTCTTC
d_gene: TRBD2
abundance: once
len: 17
v_gene: TRBV7-9
j_gene: TRBJ2-1

CDR3aa: CASRDGGTASYEQYF
CDR3nt: TGTGCCAGCAGAGACGGTGGGACAGCCTCCTACGAGCAGTACTTC
d_gene: TRBD1
abundance: -
len: 15
v_gene: TRBV6-5
j_gene: TRBJ2-7